The 22 T cell receptor beta chains presented below share a single source sample, sequenced in a study of blood T cell repertoires in COVID-19 (dated by TCRdb to 2018 to 2021). Libraries were made using the immunoSEQ multiplex PCR assay. The table was pulled from immuneACCESS by TCRdb, which kept in-frame rearrangements only. Such tables lose some clones; where checked, under half of the loss comes from unresolved V genes, and the rest has no known cause. The sample contains 90,000 to 130,000 clones, 76% of them found a single time. Approximately 3.9% of the sample is in the top ten clones. Sequenced material: peripheral blood. These receptors all come from a woman older than 75 with acute or convalescent COVID-19.

The J gene is TRBJ2-1, the V gene TRBV14; D is possibly TRBD2 (6 bases). V lost 4 bases to trimming and J lost 0 bases, with 10 bases between them. The CDR3 extends over 15 amino acids. Germline CDR1 SGHDN, CDR2 FVKESK. The DNA for the CDR3 is TGTGCCAGCAGCCCGGGACTGCCCTCCTACAATGAGCAGTTCTTC. Protein product: CASSPGLPSYNEQFF.

The chain links TRBV9 to TRBJ1-1; D unresolved. Per germline, CDR1 SGDLS and CDR2 YYNGEE. Trimming shortened V by 0 bases and J by 1 base, and 10 bases separated the two germline ends. This CDR3 is built from 15 residues. DNA for the CDR3: TGTGCCAGCAGCGTAGATCCGGGTGCGAACACTGAAGCTTTCTTT. Its protein product is CASSVDPGANTEAFF.

The DNA of the CDR3 is TGTGCCAGCAGTACGACTAGCGGGAGGGCCGAGCAGTACTTC. Translation gives CASSTTSGRAEQYF. The rearrangement uses TRBV6-2 or TRBV6-3 and TRBJ2-7; 14 bases match TRBD2. V shed 5 bases and J 6 bases; nucleotides not matched to a gene: 3. CDR1 is MNHEY, CDR2 SVGEGT, per germline. CDR3 length equals 14 residues.

The gene calls are TRBV6-5 and TRBJ1-2; tentatively, D is TRBD1 (5 bases). CDR3 size: 15 residues. Germline lookup yields CDR1 MNHEY and CDR2 SVGAGI. Trimming shortened V by 0 bases and J by 4 bases, and 12 bases separated the two germline ends. The CDR3 coding sequence is TGTGCCAGCAGTTACTCCCTAGGGGAGGGCTATGGCTACACCTTC. Translated, it gives CASSYSLGEGYGYTF.

The chain uses TRBV7-9 and TRBJ2-2; possibly TRBD1 for D (5 bases). CDR1 SEHNR and CDR2 FQNEAQ come from the germline V gene (reference sequence). V was pared by 4 bases and J by 4 bases, with 10 bases between. CDR3 length: 14 amino acids. The DNA for the CDR3 is TGTGCCAGCAGCTCTCAGGGTTTCACCGGGGAGCTGTTTTTT. Encoded protein: CASSSQGFTGELFF. Complete variable domain (other parts from reference TRBV7-9 and TRBJ2-2): DTGVSQNPRHKITKRGQNVTFRCDPISEHNRLYWYRQTLGQGPEFLTYFQNEAQLEKSRLLSDRFSAERPKGSFSTLEIQRTEQGDSAMYLCASSSQGFTGELFFGEGSRLTVL.

The chain couples TRBV5-6 to TRBJ1-1, with D tentatively TRBD1 (5 bases). The V gene's germline CDR1 is SGHDT and CDR2 YYEEEE. V lost 4 bases to trimming and J lost 1 base, with 17 bases between them. This CDR3 is 16 amino acids long. CDR3 DNA: TGTGCCAGCAGCACCGGGACTTTTCGTCGGAACACTGAAGCTTTCTTT. Translating gives CASSTGTFRRNTEAFF.

There are a few counts of this clone. The chain uses TRBV6-2 or TRBV6-3 and TRBJ2-7; D may be TRBD1 (6 bases). This CDR3 is built from 14 residues. V was shortened by 6 bases and J by 6 bases, with 18 bases between the two germline ends. Germline V gene data show CDR1 as MNHEY and CDR2 as SVGEGT. The CDR3 DNA reads as TGTGCCAGCAGATACACAGGGACAACCGGCGAGCAGTACTTC. Translating gives CASRYTGTTGEQYF.

The chain links TRBV6-1 to TRBJ1-5, with a tentative D call TRBD1 (6 bases). V was pared by 3 bases and J by 3 bases, with 12 bases between. The CDR3 covers 15 residues. Per germline, CDR1 MNHNS and CDR2 SASEGT. CDR3 sequence (DNA): TGTGCCAGCAGTGAGATACAGGGCCCCAATCAGCCCCAGCATTTT. Protein product: CASSEIQGPNQPQHF.

The rearrangement joins TRBV19 to TRBJ2-5; 7 bases line up with TRBD2. CDR1 is LNHDA, CDR2 SQIVND, per germline (reference sequence). The CDR3 loop spans 14 amino acids. V lost 7 bases, J lost 2 bases, and 7 bases stayed unmatched. The CDR3 spells CASTPRRGQETQYF. CDR3 sequence (DNA): TGTGCCAGTACCCCCCGGCGGGGGCAAGAGACCCAGTACTTC.

This clone was counted a few times. The chain uses TRBV28 and TRBJ2-3; TRBD2 matches 13 bases. The germline gives CDR1 MDHEN, CDR2 SYDVKM. Losses at the gene ends were 5 bases for V and 2 bases for J; bases not matched to a gene: 13. The CDR3 covers 19 residues. CDR3 residues: CASSAPSPGLAGFTDTQYF. CDR3 nucleotide sequence: TGTGCCAGCAGTGCCCCCTCCCCGGGACTAGCGGGGTTCACAGATACGCAGTATTTT.

CDR3 protein: CASKGVYSGNTDTQYF. DNA of the CDR3: TGTGCCAGTAAAGGGGTTTATAGCGGGAACACAGATACGCAGTATTTT. The chain recombines TRBV19 with TRBJ2-3, with TRBD2 matching over 8 bases. The CDR3 covers 16 residues. V trimming: 7 bases; J trimming: 2 bases; junction bases outside the gene matches: 11. From germline, CDR1 is LNHDA and CDR2 SQIVND (reference sequence).

This clone has just a few counts. The J gene is TRBJ2-1, the V gene TRBV1; TRBD2 is the table's D call, not checked against the DNA. TRBV1 is reported as a pseudogene. The CDR3 length is 16 residues. The CDR3 protein is CTSSLPRTSGSSEQFF. CDR3 DNA sequence: TGCACCAGCAGCCTCCCTCGGACTAGCGGGAGTAGTGAGCAGTTCTTC.

This clone has only one observation. The chain joins TRBV30 to TRBJ2-6; D is ambiguous. V lost 2 bases to trimming and J lost 1 base, with 3 bases between them. Germline V CDR1 and CDR2: GTSNPN, SVGIG (reference sequence). This CDR3 has 13 residues. The chain's CDR3 is CAWSLSGANVLTF. CDR3 sequence (DNA): TGTGCCTGGAGTCTTTCTGGGGCCAACGTCCTGACTTTC.

The V gene is TRBV2, the J gene TRBJ1-1; D is unresolved. The CDR3 covers 13 residues. Deletions cut 5 bases from V and 0 bases from J, with 7 bases between. Germline CDR1 SNHLY, CDR2 FYNNEI. DNA for the CDR3: TGTGCCAGCAGTCTCGGAGTGAACACTGAAGCTTTCTTT. Amino acid sequence: CASSLGVNTEAFF.

This clone was seen a few times. The rearrangement uses TRBV5-6 and TRBJ2-1, with TRBD2 matching over 9 bases. CDR3 length: 15 residues. Germline loops: CDR1 SGHDT, CDR2 YYEEEE. The ends lost 5 bases at V and 2 bases at J; junction bases unmatched: 5. Here the CDR3 reads CASRFLAGAYNEQFF. In DNA, the CDR3 is TGTGCCAGCAGGTTTTTAGCGGGGGCCTACAATGAGCAGTTCTTC.

J is TRBJ1-6 and V is TRBV30; 7 nucleotides agree with TRBD1. The V and J ends lost 5 bases and 9 bases, in that order; junction bases with no gene match: 7. The CDR3 has 13 residues. In germline, CDR1 is GTSNPN, CDR2 SVGIG (reference sequence). The CDR3 sequence is CAWGRGASSPLHF. The CDR3 DNA reads as TGTGCCTGGGGCAGGGGGGCGAGTTCACCCCTCCACTTT.

The J gene is TRBJ2-7, the V gene TRBV27; the D gene is possibly TRBD2 (8 bases). Trimming cost V 2 bases and J 7 bases, with 18 bases left between them. The CDR3 has 15 residues. Germline-derived CDR1 and CDR2 are MNHEY and SMNVEV (reference sequence). The CDR3 nucleotides are TGTGCCAGCAGTTTAGTAGGGGGCGCGGGGGGAGAGCAGTACTTC. Amino acids: CASSLVGGAGGEQYF.

This clone was picked up one time. V gene TRBV6-5 combines with J gene TRBJ2-7, with TRBD2 matching over 10 bases. The junction had 9 bases not matched to a gene; V was cut back by 6 bases and J by 4 bases. The CDR3 has 15 residues. Germline CDR1 reads MNHEY; CDR2 reads SVGAGI. CDR3 protein: CASRVLAGASYEQYF. CDR3 nucleotides: TGTGCCAGCAGGGTCCTAGCGGGGGCCTCTTACGAGCAGTACTTC.

The CDR3, as DNA: TGTGCCAGCAGCCAAGATCTTGCGGACATATTGACCGAAGCTTTCTTT. Translation gives CASSQDLADILTEAFF. The rearrangement links TRBV3-1 (or the pseudogene TRBV3-2) to TRBJ1-1, with D possibly matching TRBD1 (5 bases). The ends were cut back, 0 bases at V and 8 bases at J, with 19 bases in the middle. Germline V lookup: CDR1 LGHDT, CDR2 YNNKEL (reference sequence). The CDR3 loop spans 16 amino acids.

This clone was picked up one time. The chain employs TRBV27 and TRBJ1-1; no reliable D call. The CDR3 is 14 amino acids. V lost 0 bases to trimming and J lost 3 bases, with 8 bases between them. The V gene's germline CDR1 is MNHEY and CDR2 SMNVEV (reference sequence). The CDR3 DNA is TGTGCCAGCAGTTTATCCTGGAGGGACACTGAAGCTTTCTTT. Residues: CASSLSWRDTEAFF.

The genes are TRBV11-3 and TRBJ2-3, with D possibly matching TRBD1 (7 bases). Germline CDR1 and CDR2: SGHNT and YENEEA. CDR3 length equals 13 residues. The V and J ends lost 0 bases and 11 bases respectively, with 12 bases between them. The CDR3 here is CASSLDQGGLQYF. DNA for the CDR3: TGTGCCAGCAGCTTAGATCAGGGGGGTCTGCAGTATTTT.

The V and J genes are TRBV9 and TRBJ2-5, with TRBD1 as a possible D gene (5 bases). The CDR3 is made up of 15 amino acids. The germline V gene has CDR1 SGDLS and CDR2 YYNGEE. V lost 4 bases and J 4 bases, leaving 17 bases between the germline ends. CDR3 sequence reads: CASSLSQGMGETQYF. Here the CDR3 DNA reads TGTGCCAGCAGCCTATCCCAGGGTATGGGAGAGACCCAGTACTTC.